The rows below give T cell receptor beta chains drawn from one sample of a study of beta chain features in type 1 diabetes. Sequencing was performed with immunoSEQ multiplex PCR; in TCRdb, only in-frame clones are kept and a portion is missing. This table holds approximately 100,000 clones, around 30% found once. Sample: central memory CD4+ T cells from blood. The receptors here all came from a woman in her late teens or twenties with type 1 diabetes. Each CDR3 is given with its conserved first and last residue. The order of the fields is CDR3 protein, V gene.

cdr3_aa: CASSKAELAGGRSTDTQYF
v_call: TRBV21-1

cdr3_aa: CASKSDKAGTDTQYF
v_call: TRBV14

cdr3_aa: CASSLARGTINEQYF
v_call: TRBV7-9

cdr3_aa: CASSFGRLGGDTQYF
v_call: TRBV11-2

cdr3_aa: CASSLNTGGEQYF
v_call: TRBV7-2

cdr3_aa: CASSLAGTSGRTDTQYF
v_call: TRBV18

cdr3_aa: CASSLIWRANEAFF
v_call: TRBV14

cdr3_aa: CASSATGKYNQPQHF
v_call: TRBV2

cdr3_aa: CASSLQGLGNTEAFF
v_call: TRBV25-1

cdr3_aa: CASSQGQVGQETQYF
v_call: TRBV28

cdr3_aa: CASSLNRGWTDTQYF
v_call: TRBV11-3

cdr3_aa: CASSSGGKETQYF
v_call: TRBV7-9

cdr3_aa: CSVTGTSGNTGELFF
v_call: TRBV29-1

cdr3_aa: CASSPDRPDEGYTF
v_call: TRBV5-1

cdr3_aa: CSVGFDAGAKTEAFF
v_call: TRBV29-1

cdr3_aa: CASSRAGPYEQYF
v_call: TRBV7-6

cdr3_aa: CAWSKGNLYGYTF
v_call: TRBV30

cdr3_aa: CASSSTGMEYYGYTF
v_call: TRBV6-6

cdr3_aa: CASSLSTSSGRSGANVLTF
v_call: TRBV28

cdr3_aa: CAITGGAGANVLTF
v_call: TRBV6-6

cdr3_aa: CASSIGLAGSLREQYF
v_call: TRBV5-4